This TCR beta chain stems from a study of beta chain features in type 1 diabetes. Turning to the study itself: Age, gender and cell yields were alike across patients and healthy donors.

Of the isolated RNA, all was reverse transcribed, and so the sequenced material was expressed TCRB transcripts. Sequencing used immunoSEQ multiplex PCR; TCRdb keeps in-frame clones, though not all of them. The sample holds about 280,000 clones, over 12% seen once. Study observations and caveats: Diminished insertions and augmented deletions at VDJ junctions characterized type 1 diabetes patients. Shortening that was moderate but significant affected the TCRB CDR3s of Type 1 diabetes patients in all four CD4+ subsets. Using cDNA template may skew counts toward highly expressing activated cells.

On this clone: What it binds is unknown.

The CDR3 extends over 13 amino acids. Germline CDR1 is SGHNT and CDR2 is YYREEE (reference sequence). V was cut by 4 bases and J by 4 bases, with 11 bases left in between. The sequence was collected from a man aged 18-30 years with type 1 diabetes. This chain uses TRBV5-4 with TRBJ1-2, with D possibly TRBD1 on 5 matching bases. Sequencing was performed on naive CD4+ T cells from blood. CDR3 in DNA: TGTGCCAGCAGCCGCGTAGACAGCTATGGCTACACCTTC. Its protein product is CASSRVDSYGYTF.